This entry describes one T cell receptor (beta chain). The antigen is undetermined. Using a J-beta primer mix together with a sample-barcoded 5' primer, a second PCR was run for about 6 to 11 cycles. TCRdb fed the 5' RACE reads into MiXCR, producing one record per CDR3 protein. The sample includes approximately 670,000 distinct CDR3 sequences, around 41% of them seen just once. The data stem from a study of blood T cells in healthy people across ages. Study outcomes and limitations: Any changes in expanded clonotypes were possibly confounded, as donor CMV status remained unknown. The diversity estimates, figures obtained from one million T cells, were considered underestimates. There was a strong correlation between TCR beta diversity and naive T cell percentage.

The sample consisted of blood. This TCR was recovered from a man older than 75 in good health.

CDR3 in DNA: TGCAGTGCTATGGTGGGGGAAGAGACCCAGTACTTC. Translated: CSAMVGEETQYF. The chain has TRBV20-1 and TRBJ2-7; D may correspond to TRBD1 or TRBD2 (5 bases each). Matching the DNA end better, TRBJ2-5 makes the J call doubtful. Germline V gene lookup returns CDR1 DFQATT and CDR2 SNEGSKA (reference sequence). CDR3 size: 12 residues.